The 21 T cell receptor beta chains reported below all come from one sample, sequenced in a study of regulatory T cells in long-lasting Graves disease. Relying on iRepertoire HTBI primers and Arm-PCR of CDR3 regions, the team built TCR beta libraries. TCRdb fed the multiplex PCR reads into MiXCR, producing one record per CDR3 protein. The sample contains 550,000 to 650,000 distinct CDR3 sequences, 15% to 20% of which appear only once. The sample's time point: newly diagnosed GD, antithyroid drugs for less than 3 months. RNA isolated from PBMCs was used to make the TCR library. The same data also contributed to another study, on T cells in Graves' hyperthyroidism and ophthalmopathy.

Material: peripheral blood mononuclear cells (PBMCs), obtained at new diagnosis, from a patient treated with antithyroid drugs. The origin of the receptors is a man younger than 35 with Graves disease.

Ten or more counts support this clonotype. V is TRBV12-3 or TRBV12-4 and J is TRBJ2-2, with TRBD2 matching over 7 bases. V gave up 1 base and J gave up 7 bases; unmatched junction bases: 12. The CDR3 length is 17 residues. CDR3: CASSLGGGGGLGGELFF. The DNA of the CDR3 is TGTGCCAGCAGTTTAGGGGGCGGGGGAGGGCTCGGCGGGGAGCTGTTTTTT.

About this clonotype: The junction does not match germline at one end; this may be a read error. The chain employs TRBV2 and TRBJ2-1, with a possible D match to TRBD2 (6 bases). Germline V gives CDR1 SNHLY, CDR2 FYNNEI. The CDR3 has 12 residues. CDR3 loop: CASSPGATSPYF. CDR3 coding DNA: TGTGCCAGCTCCCCTGGGGCTACTAGCCCCTACTTC.

This clonotype was recorded at least ten times. The chain employs TRBV20-1 and TRBJ2-5; a possible D gene is TRBD1 (5 bases). V lost 4 bases and J lost 1, with 7 bases in between. This CDR3 has 12 residues. Germline V lookup: CDR1 DFQATT, CDR2 SNEGSKA (reference sequence). The CDR3 sequence is CSATTAQETQYF. DNA for the CDR3: TGCAGTGCTACGACAGCCCAAGAGACCCAGTACTTC.

In its sample, this clonotype was seen a few times. V is TRBV7-3 and J is TRBJ2-3, with 8 bases identical to TRBD2. J gave up 3 bases and V 6 bases, and 8 bases lay outside the gene matches. The CDR3 has 15 residues. In germline, CDR1 is SGHTA, CDR2 FQGTGA. In DNA, the CDR3 is TGTGCCAGCAGTTCCGGGACTAGGGTTACAGATACGCAGTATTTT. Its translation is CASSSGTRVTDTQYF.

This clonotype was recorded at least ten times. The rearrangement uses TRBV28 and TRBJ2-7, with D possibly being TRBD2 (7 bases). CDR1 and CDR2 (germline): MDHEN, SYDVKM. Trimming took 3 bases from V and 0 from J, leaving 9 bases between them. The CDR3 has 14 amino acids. CDR3: CASSFAGASYEQYF. The CDR3 region has the DNA TGTGCCAGCAGTTTTGCGGGGGCCTCCTACGAGCAGTACTTC. The variable domain in full, completed from reference TRBV28 and TRBJ2-7, reads DVKVTQSSRYLVKRTGEKVFLECVQDMDHENMFWYRQDPGLGLRLIYFSYDVKMKEKGDIPEGYSVSREKKERFSLILESASTNQTSMYLCASSFAGASYEQYFGPGTRLTVT.

This clonotype was seen only a few times. The V call is TRBV11-2, the J call TRBJ2-7, with 11 bases aligning to TRBD2. The V and J ends lost 5 bases and 5 bases, in that order; junction bases with no gene match: 23. CDR1 and CDR2 (germline): SGHAT, FQNNGV. CDR3 length: 20 amino acids. CDR3 protein: CASSIRRLAGSSMRGHEQYF. CDR3 coding DNA: TGTGCCAGCAGCATTCGACGACTAGCGGGAAGTTCCATGAGGGGTCACGAGCAGTACTTC.

With regard to this clonotype: A far larger clone is a single base away, which makes a read error likely. The chain links TRBV7-9 to TRBJ1-1; maybe TRBD1 (5 bases). CDR1 is SEHNR and CDR2 is FQNEAQ in the germline V gene (reference sequence). Trimming cost V 6 bases and J 0 bases, with 11 bases left between them. The CDR3 runs to 14 residues. The CDR3 here is CASSVRTLNTEAFF. The CDR3 DNA reads as TGTGCCAGCAGTGTAAGGACACTGAACACTGAAGCTTTCTTT.

The CDR3 DNA is TGTGCCAGCAGCCAAGATGGAGGGAGAGGATACGAGCAGTACTTC. This gives the protein CASSQDGGRGYEQYF. This sequence joins TRBV4-2 and TRBJ2-7, with D tentatively TRBD2 (6 bases). From germline, CDR1 is LGHNA and CDR2 YNFKEQ. The CDR3 spans 15 residues. V lost 0 bases and J lost 4, with 13 bases in between.

This clonotype was counted between two and nine times. The chain recombines TRBV11-2 with TRBJ2-4; no firm D call. The ends were cut back, 1 base at V and 0 bases at J, with 7 bases in the middle. Germline CDR1 is SGHAT and CDR2 is FQNNGV. This CDR3 is 15 amino acids long. CDR3 bases: TGTGCCAGCAGCTTAGCTACGCTAGCCAAAAACATTCAGTACTTC. Residues: CASSLATLAKNIQYF.

This clonotype has at least ten counts. CDR3 sequence: CASSRTGDTEAFF. The CDR3 region has the DNA TGTGCCAGCAGCAGGACAGGGGACACTGAAGCTTTCTTT. This chain connects TRBV7-9 to TRBJ1-1; 9 bases match TRBD1. Germline V lookup: CDR1 SEHNR, CDR2 FQNEAQ (reference sequence). With V trimmed by 5 bases and J by 3 bases, 1 base remained unmatched. This CDR3 region has 13 residues.

This clonotype was recorded at least ten times. This chain connects TRBV7-2 to TRBJ2-1, with D perhaps given as TRBD1 or TRBD2 (5 bases each). V was pared by 5 bases and J by 10 bases, with 24 bases between. Germline-derived CDR1 and CDR2 are SGHTA and FQGNSA. The CDR3 has 16 amino acids. The CDR3: CASSANYRDPIMEQFF. The CDR3 DNA reads as TGTGCCAGCAGCGCGAATTACCGGGACCCGATCATGGAGCAGTTCTTC.

The sample holds many counts of this clonotype. V and J are TRBV28 and TRBJ2-2; the D is unclear. V gave up 8 bases and J gave up 4 bases, with 5 bases separating them. The germline V gene has CDR1 MDHEN and CDR2 SYDVKM. There are 11 residues in the CDR3. DNA for the CDR3: TGTGCCAGCGCATCCACCGGGGAGCTGTTTTTT. This codes for CASASTGELFF. Full variable domain (rest looked up from reference TRBV28 and TRBJ2-2): DVKVTQSSRYLVKRTGEKVFLECVQDMDHENMFWYRQDPGLGLRLIYFSYDVKMKEKGDIPEGYSVSREKKERFSLILESASTNQTSMYLCASASTGELFFGEGSRLTVL.

Comment on this clonotype: With a much larger clone just one base away, this may be a read error. The chain employs TRBV12-3 or TRBV12-4 and TRBJ1-1; a weak D match, TRBD1 (6 bases). The CDR3 sequence is 16 residues long. The CDR3 DNA sequence: TGTGTCAGCAGTTTAGGACAGCGGAGCATGAACACTGAAGCTTTCTTT. The encoded protein is CVSSLGQRSMNTEAFF.

Of note for this clonotype: Its ends do not fully match the called genes, so a read error is possible. This sequence joins TRBV20-1 and TRBJ2-1; unclear D gene. The CDR3 has 12 residues. CDR1 and CDR2 (germline): DFQATT, SNEGSKA (reference sequence). The CDR3 reads CSAGDADNEQFF. CDR3 in DNA: TGCAGTGCTGGAGATGCGGACAATGAGCAGTTCTTC.

In this sample, this clonotype turned up a few times. V and J are TRBV27 and TRBJ2-5; no firm D call. Per the germline V gene, CDR1 is MNHEY and CDR2 is SMNVEV (reference sequence). This CDR3 has 17 residues. V lost 5 bases to trimming and J lost 5 bases, with 24 bases between them. In nucleotides, the CDR3 is TGTGCCAGCAGTGAGACACGACCAACTCGAACCGCCGAGACCCAGTACTTC. It codes for CASSETRPTRTAETQYF.

A remark on this clonotype: Relative to the germline gene, one junction end is altered; a read error may explain this. The chain couples TRBV3-1 to TRBJ2-1, with 9 bases lining up with TRBD2. The CDR3 has 13 amino acids. Germline V gives CDR1 LGHDT, CDR2 YNNKEL (reference sequence). In nucleotides, the CDR3 is TGTGCCTGCAGCCCTAGCGGGGCCAATGAGCAGTTCTTC. Encoded protein: CACSPSGANEQFF.

This clonotype was recorded a few times. CDR3 in amino acids: CASRKGHQTSEKLFF. In nucleotides, the CDR3 is TGTGCCAGCAGAAAGGGACATCAAACTAGCGAAAAACTGTTTTTT. The V and J genes are TRBV6-1 and TRBJ1-4; weak D call: TRBD1 (6 bases). V was trimmed by 6 bases and J by 8 bases, leaving 19 bases between them. The CDR3 runs 15 residues. Germline V gene data show CDR1 as MNHNS and CDR2 as SASEGT.

This clonotype was recorded many times. The chain uses TRBV11-2 and TRBJ1-2; D unresolved. V gave up 1 base and J gave up 7 bases, with 10 bases separating them. The germline gives CDR1 SGHAT, CDR2 FQNNGV. The CDR3 has 13 residues. CDR3 nucleotides: TGTGCCAGCAGCTTAGTTTCTTCGCGTGGCTACACCTTC. It encodes CASSLVSSRGYTF.

At least ten counts were recorded for this clonotype. The gene calls are TRBV11-1 and TRBJ2-7; D may be TRBD1 or TRBD2 (5 bases each). The CDR3 runs 14 residues. The V end was cut by 3 bases, the J end by 5 bases, with 14 bases between. CDR1 and CDR2 from the germline V gene are SGHAT and FQDESV (reference sequence). CDR3 sequence reads: CASSLAGRVDEQYF. CDR3 nucleotide sequence: TGTGCCAGCAGCTTGGCAGGGCGGGTCGACGAGCAGTACTTC.

This clonotype was seen only a few times. The rearrangement uses TRBV15 and TRBJ1-1; tentatively, D is TRBD1 (6 bases). The V gene's germline CDR1 is LNHNV and CDR2 YYDKDF (reference sequence). The V end was cut by 5 bases, the J end by 7 bases, with 11 bases between. The CDR3 is 12 residues long. CDR3 coding DNA: TGTGCCACCAGCCAAGGACAGCATGAAGCTTTCTTT. It codes for CATSQGQHEAFF.

This clonotype was observed a handful of times. V gene TRBV27 combines with J gene TRBJ1-4, with D unresolved. Germline assignment: CDR1 MNHEY and CDR2 SMNVEV (reference sequence). The CDR3 runs 14 residues. The V and J ends lost 3 bases and 12 bases respectively, with 17 bases between them. The CDR3 DNA is TGTGCCAGCAGTTTGTTCCGGGGAGGATGGGAACTGTTTTTT. Amino acid sequence: CASSLFRGGWELFF.